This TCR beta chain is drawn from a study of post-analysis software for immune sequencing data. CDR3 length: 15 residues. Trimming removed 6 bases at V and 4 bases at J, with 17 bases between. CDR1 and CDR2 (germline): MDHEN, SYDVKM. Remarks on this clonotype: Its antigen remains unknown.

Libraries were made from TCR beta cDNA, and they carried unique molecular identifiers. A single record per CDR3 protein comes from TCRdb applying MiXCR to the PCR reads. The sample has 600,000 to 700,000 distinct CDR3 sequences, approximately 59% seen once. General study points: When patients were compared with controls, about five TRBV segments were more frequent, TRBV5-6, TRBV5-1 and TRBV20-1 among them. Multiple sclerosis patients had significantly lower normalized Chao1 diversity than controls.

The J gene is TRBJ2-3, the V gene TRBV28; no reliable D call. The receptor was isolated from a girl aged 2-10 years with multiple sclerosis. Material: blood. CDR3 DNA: TGTGCCAGCAGCGATGACTCGAATTGGGCAGATACGCAGTATTTT. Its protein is CASSDDSNWADTQYF.